Presented here are 9 T cell receptor beta chains from one specimen sequenced in a study of blood T cell repertoires in COVID-19. The assay was immunoSEQ multiplex PCR, and TCRdb's table has in-frame clones only and misses some. The table has 150,000 to 200,000 clones, approximately 79% seen once. Material: peripheral blood. All receptors come from a woman of 80 years or more with acute or convalescent COVID-19.

The genes are TRBV11-2 and TRBJ1-3; D remains unclear. Germline assignment: CDR1 SGHAT and CDR2 FQNNGV. V was cut by 5 bases and J by 0 bases, with 8 bases left in between. The CDR3 length is 14 residues. In DNA, the CDR3 is TGTGCCAGCAGCGATACAAGCTCTGGAAACACCATATATTTT. Amino acids: CASSDTSSGNTIYF.

J is TRBJ2-3 and V is TRBV15; weak D call: TRBD1 (5 bases). CDR3 size: 13 residues. The ends were cut back, 1 base at V and 4 bases at J, with 6 bases in the middle. From germline, CDR1 is LNHNV and CDR2 YYDKDF (reference sequence). The CDR3 sequence is CATSRGGPDTQYF. For the CDR3, the DNA is TGTGCCACCAGCAGAGGGGGCCCAGATACGCAGTATTTT. The variable domain in full, with the rest retrieved from reference TRBV15 and TRBJ2-3, is DAMVIQNPRYQVTQFGKPVTLSCSQTLNHNVMYWYQQKSSQAPKLLFHYYDKDFNNEADTPDNFQSRRPNTSFCFLDIRSPGLGDTAMYLCATSRGGPDTQYFGPGTRLTVL.

The rearrangement uses TRBV28 and TRBJ1-1; D unclear. Germline V gene lookup returns CDR1 MDHEN and CDR2 SYDVKM. The V end was cut by 5 bases, the J end by 5 bases, with 15 bases between. This CDR3 comprises 14 residues. Here the CDR3 reads CASSPATGRTEAFF. CDR3 nucleotides: TGTGCCAGCAGTCCAGCGACCGGGAGGACTGAAGCTTTCTTT.

This chain uses TRBV28 with TRBJ1-2, with D perhaps TRBD1 (5 bases). V was cut by 8 bases and J by 10 bases, with 20 bases left in between. CDR1 and CDR2 (germline): MDHEN, SYDVKM. CDR3 length: 13 amino acids. The CDR3 reads CASDTPGEGPYTF. The CDR3 DNA is TGTGCCAGCGACACGCCTGGGGAGGGGCCCTACACCTTC.

The chain joins TRBV18 to TRBJ1-3; a weak D match, TRBD1 (5 bases). Germline loops: CDR1 KGHSH, CDR2 LQKENI. The germline V and J ends were trimmed by 3 bases and 2 bases, with 17 bases remaining between them. The CDR3 has 17 amino acids. CDR3: CASSPLQLRATGNTIYF. The CDR3 DNA follows: TGTGCCAGCTCACCCCTTCAGCTCAGGGCAACTGGAAACACCATATATTTT.

DNA of the CDR3: TGCAGCGTTGAAGGGTACGACAGGGGTGGAAACACCATATATTTT. Its protein is CSVEGYDRGGNTIYF. The chain couples TRBV29-1 to TRBJ1-3; 8 positions match TRBD1. Germline V gene lookup returns CDR1 SQVTM and CDR2 ANQGSEA. CDR3 size: 15 residues. The ends lost 1 base at V and 3 bases at J; junction bases unmatched: 5.

The V gene is TRBV5-8, the J gene TRBJ1-1; a weak D match, TRBD1 (5 bases). The V and J ends lost 0 bases and 7 bases respectively, with 16 bases between them. Germline V gene lookup returns CDR1 SGHTS and CDR2 YDEGEE. This CDR3 contains 15 residues. This CDR3 reads CASSLGGRQTREAFF. The CDR3 DNA follows: TGTGCCAGCAGCTTGGGTGGTCGACAGACTCGTGAAGCTTTCTTT.

In its sample, this clone was seen once. The rearrangement joins TRBV4-2 to TRBJ1-5; 9 bases are shared with TRBD1. Per germline, CDR1 LGHNA and CDR2 YNFKEQ. V was clipped by 4 bases and J by 2 bases; unmatched bases: 3. The CDR3 extends over 15 amino acids. CDR3 nucleotides: TGTGCCAGCAGCCCCCGACAGGGGGGCAATCAGCCCCAGCATTTT. Amino acid sequence: CASSPRQGGNQPQHF.

This clone appeared a few times. J is TRBJ1-4 and V is TRBV3-1 (or the pseudogene TRBV3-2); D gene uncertain. Germline-derived CDR1 and CDR2 are LGHDT and YNNKEL (reference sequence). This CDR3 region has 13 residues. The V and J ends lost 1 base and 7 bases respectively, with 7 bases between them. This CDR3 is CASSQGVSEKLFF. As DNA, the CDR3 is TGTGCCAGCAGCCAAGGTGTCTCTGAAAAACTGTTTTTT.